This T cell receptor beta chain was recorded in a study of blood T cells in healthy people across ages. PCR was performed a second time for about 6 to 11 cycles using a sample-barcoded 5' primer and a J-beta primer mix. TCRdb used MiXCR to reprocess the 5' RACE reads, holding one entry per CDR3 protein. Of 1.5 million to 1.9 million distinct CDR3 sequences detected, less than 45% appear once; the ten largest clones hold around 4%. Trimming took off 0 bases at V and 0 bases at J, with 10 bases between the two ends. The CDR3 sequence is 16 residues long. Germline loops: CDR1 MNHEY, CDR2 SVGEGT. The sample comprised blood. J is TRBJ2-3 and V is TRBV6-2 or TRBV6-3; the D gene is possibly TRBD1 (6 bases). This sequence was found in a woman aged 18 to 35 in good health. CDR3 nucleotide sequence: TGTGCCAGCAGTTACTCTCCCAGGGGAAGCACAGATACGCAGTATTTT. Residues: CASSYSPRGSTDTQYF.